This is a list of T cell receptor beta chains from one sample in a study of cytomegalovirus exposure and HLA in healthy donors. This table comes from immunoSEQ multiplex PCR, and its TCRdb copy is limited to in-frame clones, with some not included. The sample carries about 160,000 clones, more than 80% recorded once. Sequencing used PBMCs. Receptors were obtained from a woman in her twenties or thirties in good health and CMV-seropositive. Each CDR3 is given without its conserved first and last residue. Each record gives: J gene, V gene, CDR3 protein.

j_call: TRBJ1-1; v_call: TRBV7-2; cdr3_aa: ASSLRGPEAF
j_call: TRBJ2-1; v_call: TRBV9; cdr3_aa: ASSVGASGIYNEQF
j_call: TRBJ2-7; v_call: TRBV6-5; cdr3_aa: ASTSSGTGTYEQY
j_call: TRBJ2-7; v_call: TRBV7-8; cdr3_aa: ASSITVSSYEQY
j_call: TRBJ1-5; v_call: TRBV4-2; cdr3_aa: ASSQAAGPSNQPQH
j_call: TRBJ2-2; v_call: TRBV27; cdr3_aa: ASSFARGHGIGELF
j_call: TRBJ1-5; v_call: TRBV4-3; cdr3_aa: ASSQVAQGSNQPQH
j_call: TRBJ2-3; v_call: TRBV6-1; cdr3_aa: ASRERGRDTQY
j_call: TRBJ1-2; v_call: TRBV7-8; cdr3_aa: ASSLGAATT
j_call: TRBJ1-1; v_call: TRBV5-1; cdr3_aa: ASSSTDRDLNTEAF
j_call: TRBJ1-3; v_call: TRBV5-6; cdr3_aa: ASSPGTGHFSGNTIY
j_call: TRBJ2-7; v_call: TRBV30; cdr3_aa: AWSGGTGTDEQY
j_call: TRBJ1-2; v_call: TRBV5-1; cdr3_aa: ASSTGGNYGYT
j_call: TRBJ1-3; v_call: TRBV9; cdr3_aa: ASSVLPQKYSGNTIY
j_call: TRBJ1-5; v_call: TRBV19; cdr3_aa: ASSRGRTGRNQPQH
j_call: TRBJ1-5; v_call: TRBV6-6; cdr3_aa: ASSWGQGAGQPQH
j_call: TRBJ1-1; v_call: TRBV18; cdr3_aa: ASSRQTTRNEAF
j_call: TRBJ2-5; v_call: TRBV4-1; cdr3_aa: ASSQGPDPGGTQY
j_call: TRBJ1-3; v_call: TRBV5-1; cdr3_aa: ASSLAGFPGNTIY
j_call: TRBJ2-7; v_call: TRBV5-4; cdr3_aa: ASSGQAGEYEQY
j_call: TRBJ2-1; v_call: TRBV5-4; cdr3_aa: ASSLSGGGAMVQF
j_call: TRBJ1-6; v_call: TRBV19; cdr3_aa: ASHRPGQKSPLH
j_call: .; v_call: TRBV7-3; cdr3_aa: ASSDRDRGDHEQY
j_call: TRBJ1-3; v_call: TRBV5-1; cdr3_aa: ASSFSGAGNTIY
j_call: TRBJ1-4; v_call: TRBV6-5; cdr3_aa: ASRKDRVGEKLF
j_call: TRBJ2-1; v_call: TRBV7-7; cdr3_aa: ASSFSRDTINEQF
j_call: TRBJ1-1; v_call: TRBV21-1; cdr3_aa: ASSSCGVNTEAF
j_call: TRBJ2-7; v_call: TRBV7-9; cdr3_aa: ASSTSLDGKSYEQY
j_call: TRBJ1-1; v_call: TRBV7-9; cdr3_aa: VSSLVTGRGGTEAF
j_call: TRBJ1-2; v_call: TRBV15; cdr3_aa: ATSRVGGNGYT
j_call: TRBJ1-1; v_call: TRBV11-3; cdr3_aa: ASSPRKGRNTEAF
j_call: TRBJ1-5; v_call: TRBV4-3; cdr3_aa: ASSQVRNQPQH
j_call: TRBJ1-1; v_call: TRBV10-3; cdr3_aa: AVLSLGDTEAF
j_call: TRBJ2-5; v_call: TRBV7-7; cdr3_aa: ASSLRTSSYETQY
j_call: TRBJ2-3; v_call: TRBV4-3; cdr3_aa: ASSQEGGTGGTDTQY
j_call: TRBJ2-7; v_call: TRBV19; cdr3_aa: ASSTRPAGNLEEQY
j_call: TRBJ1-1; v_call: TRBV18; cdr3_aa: ASSPLQGRNTEAF
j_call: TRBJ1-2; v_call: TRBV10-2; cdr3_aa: ASSESTGGYGYT
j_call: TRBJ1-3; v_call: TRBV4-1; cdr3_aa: ASSQAGNSGNTIY
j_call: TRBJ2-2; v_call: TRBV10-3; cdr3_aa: AISQGANTGELF
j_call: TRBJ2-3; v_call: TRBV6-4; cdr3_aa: ASSDSSGGDTQY
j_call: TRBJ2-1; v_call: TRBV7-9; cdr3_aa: ASSSRGFSSYNEQF
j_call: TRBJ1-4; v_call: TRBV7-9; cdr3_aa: ASSLADGWGTNEKLF
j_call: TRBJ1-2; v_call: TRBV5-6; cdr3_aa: ASSLDPGQGRRNT
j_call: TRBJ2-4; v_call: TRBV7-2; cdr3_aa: ASSPELAKNIQY